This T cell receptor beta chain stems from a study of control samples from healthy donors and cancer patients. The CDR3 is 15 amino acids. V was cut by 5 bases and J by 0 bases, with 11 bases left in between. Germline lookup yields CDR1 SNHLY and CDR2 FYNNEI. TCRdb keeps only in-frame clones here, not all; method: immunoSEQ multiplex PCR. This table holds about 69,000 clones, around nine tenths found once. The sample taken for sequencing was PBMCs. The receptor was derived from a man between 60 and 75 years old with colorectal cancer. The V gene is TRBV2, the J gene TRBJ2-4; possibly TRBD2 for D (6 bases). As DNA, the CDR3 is TGTGCCAGCAGTTGGGGACTCCTAGCCAAAAACATTCAGTACTTC. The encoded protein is CASSWGLLAKNIQYF.